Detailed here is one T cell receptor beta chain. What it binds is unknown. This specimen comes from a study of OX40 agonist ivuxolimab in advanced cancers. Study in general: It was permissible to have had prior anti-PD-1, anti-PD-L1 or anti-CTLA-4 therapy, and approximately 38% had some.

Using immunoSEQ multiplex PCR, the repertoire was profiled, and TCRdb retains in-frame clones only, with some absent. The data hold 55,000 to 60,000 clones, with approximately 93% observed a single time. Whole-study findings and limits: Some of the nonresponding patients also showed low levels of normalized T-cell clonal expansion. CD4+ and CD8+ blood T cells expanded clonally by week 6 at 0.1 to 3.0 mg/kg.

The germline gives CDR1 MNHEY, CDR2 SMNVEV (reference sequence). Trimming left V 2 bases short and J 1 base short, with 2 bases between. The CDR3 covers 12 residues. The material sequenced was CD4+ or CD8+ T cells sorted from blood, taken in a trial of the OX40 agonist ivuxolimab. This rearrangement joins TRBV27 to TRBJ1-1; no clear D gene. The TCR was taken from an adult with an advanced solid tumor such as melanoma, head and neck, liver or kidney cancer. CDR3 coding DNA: TGTGCCAGCAGTTTAGGGAACACTGAAGCTTTCTTT. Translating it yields CASSLGNTEAFF.